The TCR beta chain described here comes from a study of T cells in Graves' hyperthyroidism and ophthalmopathy. Many counts were recorded for this clonotype. Template material for amplifying TCR beta CDR3 regions consisted of RNA transcripts. The study used the HTBI primer set for a first-round RT-PCR of the TCR CDR3. Using its own MiXCR run on the multiplex PCR reads, TCRdb lists one record per CDR3 protein. The top ten hold around 50% of the sample, which has fewer than 350,000 distinct CDR3 sequences, around a sixth seen once. In patients aged 18 to 65, hyperthyroidism was newly diagnosed, with duration under 2 months. Exclusion of patients followed from uncontrolled infection, other autoimmune disease, pregnancy or lactation. The J segment lost 9 bases and the V segment lost 3 bases, leaving 5 bases of the junction unmatched. Germline V gene lookup returns CDR1 SGHTA and CDR2 FQGNSA. The CDR3 loop spans 15 amino acids.

This receptor was obtained from a woman between 45 and 65 years old with Graves' hyperthyroidism. The sequenced sample consisted of blood. The chain has TRBV7-2 and TRBJ1-6, with 10 bases lining up with TRBD1. Here the CDR3 reads CASSFLGDRGSPLHF. As DNA, the CDR3 is TGTGCCAGCAGCTTCCTCGGGGACAGGGGTTCACCCCTCCACTTT.